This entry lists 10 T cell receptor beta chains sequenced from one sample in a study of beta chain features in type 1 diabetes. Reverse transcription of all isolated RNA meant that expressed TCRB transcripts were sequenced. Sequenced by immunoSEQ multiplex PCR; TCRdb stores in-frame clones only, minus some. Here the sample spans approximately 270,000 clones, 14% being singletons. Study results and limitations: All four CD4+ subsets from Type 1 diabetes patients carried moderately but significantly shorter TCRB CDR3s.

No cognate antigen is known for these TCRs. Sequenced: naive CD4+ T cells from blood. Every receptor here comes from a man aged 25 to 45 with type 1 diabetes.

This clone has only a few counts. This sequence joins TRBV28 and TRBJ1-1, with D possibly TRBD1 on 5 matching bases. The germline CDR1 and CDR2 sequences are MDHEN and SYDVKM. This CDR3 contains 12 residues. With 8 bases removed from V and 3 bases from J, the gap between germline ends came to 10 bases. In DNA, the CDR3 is TGTGCCAGCCGGGCAGGGCACACTGAAGCTTTCTTT. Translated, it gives CASRAGHTEAFF.

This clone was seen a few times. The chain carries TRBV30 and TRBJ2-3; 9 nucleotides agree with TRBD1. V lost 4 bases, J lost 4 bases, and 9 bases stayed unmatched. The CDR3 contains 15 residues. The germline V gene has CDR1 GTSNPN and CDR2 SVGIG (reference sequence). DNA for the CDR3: TGTGCCTGGACCCCGGGACAGGGAGTTGCAGATACGCAGTATTTT. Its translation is CAWTPGQGVADTQYF.

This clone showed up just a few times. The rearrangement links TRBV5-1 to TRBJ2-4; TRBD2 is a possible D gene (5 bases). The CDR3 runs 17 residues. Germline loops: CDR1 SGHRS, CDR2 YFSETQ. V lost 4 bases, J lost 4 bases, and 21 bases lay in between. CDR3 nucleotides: TGCGCCAGCAGCCTGGGAGTAGGAATAGGAGGAAAAAACATTCAGTACTTC. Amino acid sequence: CASSLGVGIGGKNIQYF. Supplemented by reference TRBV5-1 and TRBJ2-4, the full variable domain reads KAGVTQTPRYLIKTRGQQVTLSCSPISGHRSVSWYQQTPGQGLQFLFEYFSETQRNKGNFPGRFSGRQFSNSRSEMNVSTLELGDSALYLCASSLGVGIGGKNIQYFGAGTRLSVL.

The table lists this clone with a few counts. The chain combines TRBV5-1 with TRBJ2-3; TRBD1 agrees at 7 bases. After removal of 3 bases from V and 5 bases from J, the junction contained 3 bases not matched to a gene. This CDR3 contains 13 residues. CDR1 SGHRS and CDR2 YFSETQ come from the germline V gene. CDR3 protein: CASSYGQEDTQYF. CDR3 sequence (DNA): TGCGCCAGCAGCTACGGACAGGAAGATACGCAGTATTTT.

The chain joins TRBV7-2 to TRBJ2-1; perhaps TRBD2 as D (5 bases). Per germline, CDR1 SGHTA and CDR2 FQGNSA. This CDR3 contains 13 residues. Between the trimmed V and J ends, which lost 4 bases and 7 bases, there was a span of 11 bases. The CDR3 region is CASSSRVANEQFF. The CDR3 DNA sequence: TGTGCCAGCAGCTCCCGGGTAGCGAATGAGCAGTTCTTC.

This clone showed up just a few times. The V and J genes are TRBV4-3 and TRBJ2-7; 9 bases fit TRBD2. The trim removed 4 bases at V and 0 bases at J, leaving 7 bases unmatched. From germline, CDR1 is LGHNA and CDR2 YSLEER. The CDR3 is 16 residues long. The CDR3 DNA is TGCGCCAGCAGCCGCCAAAATAGCGGGAGCTCCTACGAGCAGTACTTC. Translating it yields CASSRQNSGSSYEQYF.

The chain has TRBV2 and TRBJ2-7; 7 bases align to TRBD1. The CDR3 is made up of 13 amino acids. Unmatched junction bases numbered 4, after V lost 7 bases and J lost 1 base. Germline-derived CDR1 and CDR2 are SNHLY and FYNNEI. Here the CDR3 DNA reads TGTGCCAGCAATTCGGGACAGTCCTACGAGCAGTACTTC. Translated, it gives CASNSGQSYEQYF.

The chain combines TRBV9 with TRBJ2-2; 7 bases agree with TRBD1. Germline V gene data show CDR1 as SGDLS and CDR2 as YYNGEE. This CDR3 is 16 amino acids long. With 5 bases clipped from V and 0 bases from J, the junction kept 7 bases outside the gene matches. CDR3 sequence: CASSARDSTNTGELFF. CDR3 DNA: TGTGCCAGCAGTGCAAGGGACAGCACGAACACCGGGGAGCTGTTTTTT.

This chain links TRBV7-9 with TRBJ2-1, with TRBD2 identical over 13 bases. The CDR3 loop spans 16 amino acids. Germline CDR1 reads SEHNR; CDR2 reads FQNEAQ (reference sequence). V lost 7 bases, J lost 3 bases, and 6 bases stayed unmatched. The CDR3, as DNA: TGTGCCAGCACGGGACTAGCGGGAACTTACTACAATGAGCAGTTCTTC. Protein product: CASTGLAGTYYNEQFF.

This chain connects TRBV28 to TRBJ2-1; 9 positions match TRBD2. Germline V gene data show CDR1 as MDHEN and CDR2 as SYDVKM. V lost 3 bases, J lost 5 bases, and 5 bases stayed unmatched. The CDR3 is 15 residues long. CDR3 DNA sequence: TGTGCCAGCAGTTTCGCGGGACTAGCCCACAATGAGCAGTTCTTC. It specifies CASSFAGLAHNEQFF.